This TCR beta chain was observed in a study of regulatory T cells in long-lasting Graves disease. Time point meaning: newly diagnosed GD, antithyroid drugs for less than 3 months. The TCR library was made from RNA that had been extracted from PBMCs in TRIzol. Construction of TCR beta libraries relied on iRepertoire HTBI primers and on Arm-PCR targeting CDR3 regions. From the multiplex PCR reads, TCRdb called clonotypes with MiXCR, one entry per CDR3 protein. The sample has fewer than 650,000 distinct CDR3 sequences, 16% seen once; the top ten hold around 12%. The table lists this clonotype with a few counts. V was trimmed by 5 bases and J by 10 bases, leaving 15 bases between them. CDR3 length: 13 residues. Germline CDR1 and CDR2: SGHTA and FQGNSA. This sample was shared with a second study, whose subject was T cells in Graves' hyperthyroidism and ophthalmopathy.

The starting material was peripheral blood mononuclear cells (PBMCs), obtained at new diagnosis, from a patient treated with antithyroid drugs. The sequence derives from a man aged 18 to 35 with Graves disease. The chain couples TRBV7-2 to TRBJ2-1; D is possibly TRBD1 or TRBD2 (5 bases each). CDR3 DNA sequence: TGTGCCAGCAGCGCCGGGGCTCTTGGGGAGCAGTTCTTC. Protein: CASSAGALGEQFF.